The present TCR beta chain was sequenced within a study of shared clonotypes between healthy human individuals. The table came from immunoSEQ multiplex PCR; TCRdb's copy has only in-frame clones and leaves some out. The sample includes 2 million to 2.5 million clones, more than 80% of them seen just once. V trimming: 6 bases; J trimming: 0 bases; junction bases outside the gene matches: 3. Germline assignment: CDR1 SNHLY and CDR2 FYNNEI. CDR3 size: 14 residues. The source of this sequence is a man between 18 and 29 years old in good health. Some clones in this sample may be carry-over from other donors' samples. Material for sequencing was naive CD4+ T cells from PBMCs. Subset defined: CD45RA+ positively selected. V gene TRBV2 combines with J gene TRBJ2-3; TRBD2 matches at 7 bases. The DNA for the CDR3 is TGTGCCAGCAGAAATAGCGGGAGCACAGATACGCAGTATTTT. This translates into CASRNSGSTDTQYF.